These 14 T cell receptor beta chains came from one sample sequenced in a study of cytomegalovirus exposure and HLA in healthy donors. The PCR employed 60 Vbeta primers together with 13 Jbeta primers. Produced via immunoSEQ multiplex PCR; TCRdb's table is partial and in-frame only. The table has around 160,000 clones, around 68% seen once. The sample consisted of PBMCs. These receptors came from a man aged 50 to 59 in good health and CMV-seronegative.

The CDR3 sequence is CASSIGPGDAGANVLTF. The CDR3 nucleotides read TGTGCCAGTAGTATTGGTCCGGGGGACGCTGGGGCCAACGTCCTGACTTTC. The chain is built from TRBV19 and TRBJ2-6; D perhaps matches TRBD2 (6 bases). Per the germline V gene, CDR1 is LNHDA and CDR2 is SQIVND (reference sequence). V was pared by 3 bases and J by 2 bases, with 14 bases between. The CDR3 totals 17 residues.

V usage is TRBV15 and J usage is TRBJ2-5; D not certain. V was clipped by 4 bases and J by 1 base, with 13 bases between them. Germline V gene lookup returns CDR1 LNHNV and CDR2 YYDKDF (reference sequence). The CDR3 runs to 15 residues. CDR3 nucleotides: TGTGCCACCAGCACCCCTGGGCAGTTCCAAGAGACCCAGTACTTC. Its translation is CATSTPGQFQETQYF.

The rearrangement links TRBV11-1 to TRBJ1-1; D is possibly TRBD1 (6 bases). V was shortened by 2 bases and J by 11 bases, with 15 bases between the two germline ends. This CDR3 has 13 amino acids. Germline V gene sequence: CDR1 SGHAT, CDR2 FQDESV (reference sequence). The CDR3 DNA reads TGTGCCAGCAGCTTATACGTGGACAGAAGGGCTTTCTTT. It encodes CASSLYVDRRAFF. The variable domain in full, with the rest retrieved from reference TRBV11-1 and TRBJ1-1, is EAEVAQSPRYKITEKSQAVAFWCDPISGHATLYWYRQILGQGPELLVQFQDESVVDDSQLPKDRFSAERLKGVDSTLKIQPAELGDSAMYLCASSLYVDRRAFFGQGTRLTVV.

The chain recombines TRBV19 with TRBJ2-7; D is perhaps TRBD2 (6 bases). From germline, CDR1 is LNHDA and CDR2 SQIVND (reference sequence). The CDR3 is made up of 15 amino acids. V lost 4 bases and J 3 bases, leaving 16 bases between the germline ends. CDR3 in DNA: TGTGCCAGTAGTACCGCCGGGCGGGGCCGCTACGAGCAGTACTTC. It yields the protein CASSTAGRGRYEQYF.

This clone was seen only a few times. The V and J genes are TRBV6-1 and TRBJ1-2; tentatively, D is TRBD1 (6 bases). The CDR3 loop spans 16 amino acids. The V and J ends lost 4 bases and 0 bases respectively, with 15 bases between them. The germline CDR1 and CDR2 sequences are MNHNS and SASEGT. DNA of the CDR3: TGTGCCAGCAGTGGTCAGACAGGCGCTTCTAACTATGGCTACACCTTC. It codes for CASSGQTGASNYGYTF.

In its sample, this clone was seen a few times. The chain recombines TRBV7-2 with TRBJ2-7; tentatively, D is TRBD2 (6 bases). The germline CDR1 and CDR2 sequences are SGHTA and FQGNSA. The CDR3 runs 14 residues. V gave up 2 bases and J gave up 2 bases, with 10 bases separating them. Written as DNA, the CDR3 is TGTGCCAGCAGCTTATCGAGCGGGCCCTACGAGCAGTACTTC. Its translation: CASSLSSGPYEQYF.

This chain connects TRBV4-2 to TRBJ1-2, with 7 bases matching TRBD1. Germline V gene sequence: CDR1 LGHNA, CDR2 YNFKEQ. The CDR3 consists of 14 residues. V trimming: 4 bases; J trimming: 8 bases; junction bases outside the gene matches: 10. CDR3 bases: TGTGCCAGCAGCCCGGGGAAGGGGGCGAGGGGCTACACCTTC. Translating gives CASSPGKGARGYTF.

J is TRBJ2-2 and V is TRBV27; D is unclear. V was cut by 4 bases and J by 2 bases, with 8 bases left in between. The CDR3 sequence is 14 residues long. The germline V gene has CDR1 MNHEY and CDR2 SMNVEV (reference sequence). CDR3 DNA sequence: TGTGCCAGCAGTTCACAGTCAAACACCGGGGAGCTGTTTTTT. It codes for CASSSQSNTGELFF.

This chain joins TRBV7-9 and TRBJ1-1, with a possible D match to TRBD1 (6 bases). The CDR3 sequence is 14 residues long. The germline V gene has CDR1 SEHNR and CDR2 FQNEAQ (reference sequence). The ends were cut back, 1 base at V and 7 bases at J, with 13 bases in the middle. The CDR3 DNA reads as TGTGCCAGCAGCTTAGTAGTGGGGGGGCTTGAAGCTTTCTTT. This codes for CASSLVVGGLEAFF.

The chain is built from TRBV10-3 and TRBJ2-3; the D gene is possibly TRBD2 (5 bases). Germline CDR1 ENHRY, CDR2 SYGVKD. The CDR3 has 16 residues. V lost 4 bases, J lost 5 bases, and 19 bases lay in between. This chain's CDR3 is CAISGTGLRAGDTQYF. DNA for the CDR3: TGTGCCATCAGTGGTACTGGTTTGCGGGCGGGAGATACGCAGTATTTT.

This chain joins TRBV7-2 and TRBJ1-1; 7 bases map to TRBD1. Looked up from germline, CDR1 is SGHTA and CDR2 is FQGNSA. The CDR3 contains 13 residues. The junction had 4 bases not matched to a gene; V was cut back by 6 bases and J by 3 bases. The CDR3 DNA follows: TGTGCCAGCAGGACGCAGGGGGACACTGAAGCTTTCTTT. It translates to CASRTQGDTEAFF.

The V gene is TRBV7-8, the J gene TRBJ2-1; D gene unclear. V shed 0 bases and J shed 0 bases, with 9 bases lying between them. This CDR3 has 16 amino acids. Germline V gene sequence: CDR1 SGHVS, CDR2 FQNEAQ. The DNA of the CDR3 is TGTGCCAGCAGCTTAGCGCTCACCAGCTCCTACAATGAGCAGTTCTTC. Its protein product is CASSLALTSSYNEQFF.

V usage is TRBV18 and J usage is TRBJ2-7; D call uncertain. Between the trimmed V and J ends, which lost 6 bases and 5 bases, there was a span of 20 bases. Germline values: CDR1 KGHSH, CDR2 LQKENI. The CDR3 is made up of 15 amino acids. CDR3: CASSLRSGKQDEQYF. The CDR3 region has the DNA TGTGCCAGCTCTCTTAGGTCCGGTAAGCAGGACGAGCAGTACTTC. The variable domain in full, with the rest retrieved from reference TRBV18 and TRBJ2-7, is NAGVMQNPRHLVRRRGQEARLRCSPMKGHSHVYWYRQLPEEGLKFMVYLQKENIIDESGMPKERFSAEFPKEGPSILRIQQVVRGDSAAYFCASSLRSGKQDEQYFGPGTRLTVT.

This sequence joins TRBV2 and TRBJ1-5, with D perhaps matching TRBD1 (5 bases). CDR1 is SNHLY and CDR2 is FYNNEI in the germline V gene. The CDR3 sequence is 13 residues long. V was pared by 5 bases and J by 7 bases, with 12 bases between. Here the CDR3 reads CASSSGRGQPQHF. CDR3 coding DNA: TGTGCCAGCAGTTCCGGGCGGGGGCAGCCCCAGCATTTT.